These T cell receptor beta chains were read from a single sample in a study of neoadjuvant anti-PD-1 for oral cavity cancer. Clones were read by immunoSEQ multiplex PCR, and TCRdb kept only the in-frame ones, dropping some. The table includes about 15,000 clones, roughly 70% detected once. The source was PBMCs, collected before nivolumab (anti-PD-1) treatment. The receptors shown here come from a person between 35 and 79 years old with oral cavity squamous cell carcinoma. CDR3s include the opening cysteine and the closing phenylalanine or tryptophan. D genes are given only for firm matches. A row's size may be missing; if present it is once, few, many or a size class.

abundance,len,j_gene,v_gene,d_gene,CDR3nt,CDR3aa
.,16,TRBJ2-6,TRBV30,TRBD2,TGTGCCTGGAAAGGGACTAGACTCTCTGGGGCCAACGTCCTGACTTTC,CAWKGTRLSGANVLTF
.,11,TRBJ1-6,TRBV6-5,.,TGTGCCAGCAGGGGGACTTCACCCCTCCACTTT,CASRGTSPLHF
.,13,TRBJ1-1,TRBV6-1,.,TGTGCCAGCACCCGTGTAGGGAACACTGAAGCTTTCTTT,CASTRVGNTEAFF
.,17,TRBJ2-2,TRBV5-1,TRBD2,TGCGCCAGCAGCTTTTCGCAGGCGGGGGTCCGGGTCGGGGAGCTGTTTTTT,CASSFSQAGVRVGELFF
.,11,TRBJ2-1,TRBV20-1,.,TGCAGTGCTAGGGAGAACAATGAGCAGTTCTTC,CSARENNEQFF
.,16,TRBJ2-7,TRBV6-1,TRBD1,TGTGCCAGCAGTGGAAGGTCGGGGACAGGGGGCGACGAGCAGTACTTC,CASSGRSGTGGDEQYF
.,15,TRBJ2-1,TRBV6-1,.,TGTGCCAGCAAGGAGCGAGGAGTCTCCTACAATGAGCAGTTCTTC,CASKERGVSYNEQFF
.,14,TRBJ1-6,TRBV2,.,TGTGCCAGCACCCAAATGTCCTATAATTCACCCCTCCACTTT,CASTQMSYNSPLHF
.,12,TRBJ1-2,TRBV6-5,.,TGTGCCAGCAGTTGGGACGGCTATGGCTACACCTTC,CASSWDGYGYTF
.,17,TRBJ1-6,TRBV19,.,TGTGCCAGTAGTATCCGACCAAACACACGCTATAATTCACCCCTCCACTTT,CASSIRPNTRYNSPLHF
.,12,TRBJ1-5,TRBV19,.,TGTGCCAGTAGTACCGGGTATCAGCCCCAGCATTTT,CASSTGYQPQHF
.,13,TRBJ1-6,TRBV5-1,.,TGCGCCAGCAGCTTGGCGGGGTATTCACCCCTCCACTTT,CASSLAGYSPLHF
.,15,TRBJ1-2,TRBV11-2,TRBD1,TGTGCCAGCAGCCCGTCGGGACAGGGGATCTATGGCTACACCTTC,CASSPSGQGIYGYTF
.,16,TRBJ1-2,TRBV6-6,.,TGTGCCAGCAGTTACGCCTCCGGACGGGCCTATGGTGGCTACACCTTC,CASSYASGRAYGGYTF
.,13,TRBJ2-2,TRBV30,.,TGTGCCTGGAGGCCAGGGTCCACCGGGGAGCTGTTTTTT,CAWRPGSTGELFF
.,13,TRBJ1-1,TRBV30,.,TGTGCCTGGAGGGCCCCGTGGAACACTGAAGCTTTCTTT,CAWRAPWNTEAFF
.,14,TRBJ2-1,TRBV1,.,TGCACCAGCAGCGGAGGCGGGAGGATCAATGAGCAGTTCTTC,CTSSGGGRINEQFF
.,18,TRBJ2-3,TRBV7-9,.,TGTGCCAGCAGCGCTAGGAGAAACTCCCTACCTAGCACAGATACGCAGTATTTT,CASSARRNSLPSTDTQYF
.,15,TRBJ2-2,TRBV6-1,.,TGTGCCAGCAGGCGGACAGCCGCGAACACCGGGGAGCTGTTTTTT,CASRRTAANTGELFF
.,15,TRBJ1-6,TRBV30,.,TGTGCCTGGAGGCCGGGACGCATTTATAATTCACCCCTCCACTTT,CAWRPGRIYNSPLHF
.,15,TRBJ2-7,TRBV4-1,.,TGCGCCAGCAGCCTTTTCGGGTGGGCTGCGAACGAGCAGTACTTC,CASSLFGWAANEQYF
.,17,TRBJ1-4,TRBV4-2,.,TGTGCCAGCAGCCAAGATCGAGGTCGTGCAACTAATGAAAAACTGTTTTTT,CASSQDRGRATNEKLFF
.,13,TRBJ2-5,TRBV7-2,.,TGTGCCAGCAGTCTGGAGTTGGTAGAGACCCAGTACTTC,CASSLELVETQYF
.,15,TRBJ1-5,TRBV7-2,.,TGTGCCAGCAGCCCGTCTTCAGCCAACAATCAGCCCCAGCATTTT,CASSPSSANNQPQHF
once,15,TRBJ2-6,TRBV6-1,.,TGTGCCAGCAGTTTTCCGAGCTCTGGGGCCAACGTCCTGACTTTC,CASSFPSSGANVLTF
.,15,TRBJ2-7,TRBV6-1,TRBD2,TGTGCCAGCAGTGAACCGGCTAGCGGGGATTACGAGCAGTACTTC,CASSEPASGDYEQYF
.,16,TRBJ2-1,TRBV7-8,.,TGTGCCAGCAGCTTAGCGCTGGCAGGGGTTTTGGATGAGCAGTTCTTC,CASSLALAGVLDEQFF
.,12,TRBJ1-2,TRBV27,TRBD1,TGTGCCAGCAGTTATACAGGGGGTGGCTACACCTTC,CASSYTGGGYTF
.,14,TRBJ1-3,TRBV6-5,.,TGTGCCAGCAGGCCGGTCCGAGCTGGAAACACCATATATTTT,CASRPVRAGNTIYF